These T cell receptor beta chains were read from a single sample in a study of regulatory dendritic cells for organ transplantation. The table came from immunoSEQ multiplex PCR; TCRdb's copy has only in-frame clones and leaves some out. This sample has 12,000 or so clones, with 74% found just once. No antigen has been assigned to these receptors. The sequencing sample was made of naive CD4+ T cells from blood cultured with regulatory dendritic cells. All receptors derive from a human donor in good health. CDR3s include the opening cysteine and the closing phenylalanine or tryptophan. The D gene is left open where the match is weak. Rows give clone size only sometimes, using once, few, many, or a class for an expanded clone.

CDR3 protein: CASSLLGLSGNTIYF; CDR3 DNA: TGTGCCAGCAGCTTATTGGGCCTCTCTGGAAACACCATATATTTT; D gene: -; J gene: TRBJ1-3; clone size: few; V gene: TRBV7-9
CDR3 protein: CASSESGPSLANTGELFF; CDR3 DNA: TGTGCCAGCAGTGAATCGGGGCCGAGCCTAGCGAATACCGGGGAGCTGTTTTTT; D gene: -; J gene: TRBJ2-2; clone size: -; V gene: TRBV2
CDR3 protein: CASTQGRGDYGYTF; CDR3 DNA: TGTGCCAGCACTCAGGGTAGGGGCGACTATGGCTACACCTTC; D gene: -; J gene: TRBJ1-2; clone size: -; V gene: TRBV7-9
CDR3 protein: CASSETTGTSFQPQHF; CDR3 DNA: TGTGCCAGCAGTGAGACCACCGGGACAAGTTTTCAGCCCCAGCATTTT; D gene: -; J gene: TRBJ1-5; clone size: -; V gene: TRBV6-1
CDR3 protein: CATSRVFGVGSSYNEQFF; CDR3 DNA: TGTGCCACCAGCAGAGTATTCGGGGTAGGGAGCTCCTACAATGAGCAGTTCTTC; D gene: -; J gene: TRBJ2-1; clone size: few; V gene: TRBV15
CDR3 protein: CASSSYTDTQYF; CDR3 DNA: TGTGCCAGCAGCTCCTACACAGATACGCAGTATTTT; D gene: -; J gene: TRBJ2-3; clone size: -; V gene: TRBV7-9
CDR3 protein: CASSETGRGGGTGELFF; CDR3 DNA: TGTGCCAGCAGTGAAACTGGGCGGGGGGGAGGCACCGGGGAGCTGTTTTTT; D gene: TRBD2; J gene: TRBJ2-2; clone size: -; V gene: TRBV2
CDR3 protein: CASSPSGGETQYF; CDR3 DNA: TGTGCCAGCTCTCCCAGCGGGGGTGAGACCCAGTACTTC; D gene: TRBD2; J gene: TRBJ2-5; clone size: -; V gene: TRBV18
CDR3 protein: CASSLKGGYYGYTF; CDR3 DNA: TGTGCCAGCAGCTTGAAAGGGGGCTACTATGGCTACACCTTC; D gene: TRBD1; J gene: TRBJ1-2; clone size: -; V gene: TRBV5-4
CDR3 protein: CASSLRDKPNRGYTF; CDR3 DNA: TGCGCCAGCAGCCTCCGGGACAAACCAAACAGAGGCTACACCTTC; D gene: -; J gene: TRBJ1-2; clone size: -; V gene: TRBV5-1
CDR3 protein: CASSSQGYEQYF; CDR3 DNA: TGTGCCAGCAGCTCTCAGGGTTACGAGCAGTACTTC; D gene: -; J gene: TRBJ2-7; clone size: -; V gene: TRBV7-2
CDR3 protein: CASSQPDRGNEKLFF; CDR3 DNA: TGTGCCAGCAGTCAACCAGACAGGGGGAATGAAAAACTGTTTTTT; D gene: TRBD1; J gene: TRBJ1-4; clone size: -; V gene: TRBV6-1
CDR3 protein: CASSFHGGRETQYF; CDR3 DNA: TGTGCCAGCAGTTTCCACGGGGGGAGGGAGACCCAGTACTTC; D gene: TRBD2; J gene: TRBJ2-5; clone size: once; V gene: TRBV6-6
CDR3 protein: CASSPLESGELFF; CDR3 DNA: TGTGCCAGCTCACCACTAGAGTCCGGGGAGCTGTTTTTT; D gene: -; J gene: TRBJ2-2; clone size: few; V gene: TRBV18
CDR3 protein: CASSLGQSQETQYF; CDR3 DNA: TGCGCCAGCAGCTTAGGACAGAGCCAAGAGACCCAGTACTTC; D gene: -; J gene: TRBJ2-5; clone size: -; V gene: TRBV5-1
CDR3 protein: CASSPDRGTPLHF; CDR3 DNA: TGTGCCAGCAGCCCTGACAGGGGGACACCCCTCCACTTT; D gene: TRBD1; J gene: TRBJ1-6; clone size: -; V gene: TRBV27
CDR3 protein: CASSYWSGQGLGYTF; CDR3 DNA: TGTGCCAGCAGTTACTGGTCCGGACAGGGACTAGGCTACACCTTC; D gene: TRBD1; J gene: TRBJ1-2; clone size: -; V gene: TRBV6-5
CDR3 protein: CASSSSSYNEQFF; CDR3 DNA: TGTGCCAGCAGCTCTAGCTCCTACAATGAGCAGTTCTTC; D gene: -; J gene: TRBJ2-1; clone size: -; V gene: TRBV9
CDR3 protein: CASSWVTGGTYEQYF; CDR3 DNA: TGTGCCAGCAGCTGGGTCACAGGGGGAACCTACGAGCAGTACTTC; D gene: TRBD1; J gene: TRBJ2-7; clone size: -; V gene: TRBV11-2
CDR3 protein: CASRLQGALGKLFF; CDR3 DNA: TGTGCCAGCAGGTTACAGGGGGCCTTGGGAAAACTGTTTTTT; D gene: TRBD1; J gene: TRBJ1-4; clone size: few; V gene: TRBV7-2
CDR3 protein: CASSGRDRGSYEQYF; CDR3 DNA: TGTGCCAGCAGTGGCCGAGACAGGGGTTCCTACGAGCAGTACTTC; D gene: TRBD1; J gene: TRBJ2-7; clone size: -; V gene: TRBV6-5
CDR3 protein: CASSYQDRGSTDTQYF; CDR3 DNA: TGTGCCAGCAGTTACCAGGACAGGGGAAGCACAGATACGCAGTATTTT; D gene: TRBD1; J gene: TRBJ2-3; clone size: -; V gene: TRBV6-5
CDR3 protein: CASSSEGWNEKLFF; CDR3 DNA: TGTGCCAGCAGTTCGGAGGGGTGGAATGAAAAACTGTTTTTT; D gene: -; J gene: TRBJ1-4; clone size: -; V gene: TRBV2
CDR3 protein: CASSQKRGAQETQYF; CDR3 DNA: TGTGCCAGCAGCCAGAAGCGGGGGGCCCAAGAGACCCAGTACTTC; D gene: TRBD2; J gene: TRBJ2-5; clone size: -; V gene: TRBV7-3
CDR3 protein: CASSGGTLNYGYTF; CDR3 DNA: TGTGCCAGCAGTGGCGGGACTCTTAACTATGGCTACACCTTC; D gene: -; J gene: TRBJ1-2; clone size: -; V gene: TRBV2
CDR3 protein: CASSLPGTRNEQFF; CDR3 DNA: TGCGCCAGCAGCCTTCCCGGGACTAGGAATGAGCAGTTCTTC; D gene: TRBD2; J gene: TRBJ2-1; clone size: -; V gene: TRBV4-1
CDR3 protein: CATAGTNQETQYF; CDR3 DNA: TGTGCCACCGCCGGGACTAACCAAGAGACCCAGTACTTC; D gene: TRBD2; J gene: TRBJ2-5; clone size: -; V gene: TRBV6-1
CDR3 protein: CASSPTGNSNQPQHF; CDR3 DNA: TGTGCCAGCAGCCCAACAGGGAATAGCAATCAGCCCCAGCATTTT; D gene: -; J gene: TRBJ1-5; clone size: few; V gene: TRBV9
CDR3 protein: CASSIVTGVNQPQHF; CDR3 DNA: TGTGCCAGTAGTATAGTCACAGGGGTCAATCAGCCCCAGCATTTT; D gene: TRBD1; J gene: TRBJ1-5; clone size: -; V gene: TRBV19
CDR3 protein: CASSYSGLNEKLFF; CDR3 DNA: TGCGCCAGCAGCTACTCGGGACTTAATGAAAAACTGTTTTTT; D gene: -; J gene: TRBJ1-4; clone size: -; V gene: TRBV5-1
CDR3 protein: CASRAGGSYEQYF; CDR3 DNA: TGTGCCAGCAGAGCCGGGGGGTCCTACGAGCAGTACTTC; D gene: TRBD2; J gene: TRBJ2-7; clone size: -; V gene: TRBV6-4